The T cell receptor beta chain under discussion was sequenced for a study of CD8 T cells in Susac syndrome. Study-level findings and limits: TEMRA cells and active patients showed peak Susac CD8+ clonal expansion. The study's TCR sequencing and HLA analysis drew on a certain number of individuals. That number was acknowledged as relatively small.

The diagnostic criteria for definite or probable disease, as recently defined, were met by the patients with Susac syndrome. A remark on this clonotype: No antigen is known for it.

CDR3 length equals 15 residues. Trimming stripped 0 bases from V and 4 bases from J, with 11 bases between. CDR1 and CDR2 from the germline V gene are MGHRA and YSYEKL. RNA, at about 0.45 to 1 ug, was reverse transcribed with random hexamers. Amplification of TCR beta CDR3 used immunoSEQ multiplex PCR across 54 Vbeta and 13 Jbeta. TCRdb used MiXCR to reprocess the immunoSEQ multiplex PCR reads, holding one entry per CDR3 protein. The table lists approximately 190,000 distinct CDR3 sequences, about 95% of them singletons, with around 0.16% in the top ten. The chain links TRBV4-1 to TRBJ2-3; D gene uncertain. This receptor was obtained from a human donor with Susac syndrome. The sample taken for sequencing was CD8+ T cells from PBMCs. The CDR3 DNA reads as TGCGCCAGCAGCCAAGATGGTGGGGTTGCAGATACGCAGTATTTT. Translated, it gives CASSQDGGVADTQYF.